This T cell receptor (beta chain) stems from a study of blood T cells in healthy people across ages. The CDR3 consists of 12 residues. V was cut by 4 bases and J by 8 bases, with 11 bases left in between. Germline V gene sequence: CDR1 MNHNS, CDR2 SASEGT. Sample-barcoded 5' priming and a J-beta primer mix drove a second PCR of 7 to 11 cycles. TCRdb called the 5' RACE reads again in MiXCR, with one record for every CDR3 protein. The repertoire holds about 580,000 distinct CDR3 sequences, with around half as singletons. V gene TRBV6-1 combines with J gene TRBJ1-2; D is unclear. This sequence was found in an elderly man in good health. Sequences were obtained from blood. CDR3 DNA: TGTGCCAGCAGTGCCCTAGGGCAGGGCTACACCTTC. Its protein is CASSALGQGYTF.